This TCR beta chain was sequenced in a study of monozygotic twins with inflammatory bowel disease. TCRdb processed the 5' RACE reads again and assigns one entry to each CDR3 protein, with no DNA. The sample includes around 230,000 distinct CDR3 sequences. The source material was blood. The receptor was derived from a human donor with ulcerative colitis or Crohn's disease, or a healthy co-twin of an affected twin (not recorded which).

The CDR3 region is CASSPLGRGGYEQYF. V and J are TRBV18 and TRBJ2-7; TCRdb proposes TRBD2, but this gene call is untestable without DNA. The length of the CDR3 is 15 residues. Per germline, CDR1 KGHSH and CDR2 LQKENI.